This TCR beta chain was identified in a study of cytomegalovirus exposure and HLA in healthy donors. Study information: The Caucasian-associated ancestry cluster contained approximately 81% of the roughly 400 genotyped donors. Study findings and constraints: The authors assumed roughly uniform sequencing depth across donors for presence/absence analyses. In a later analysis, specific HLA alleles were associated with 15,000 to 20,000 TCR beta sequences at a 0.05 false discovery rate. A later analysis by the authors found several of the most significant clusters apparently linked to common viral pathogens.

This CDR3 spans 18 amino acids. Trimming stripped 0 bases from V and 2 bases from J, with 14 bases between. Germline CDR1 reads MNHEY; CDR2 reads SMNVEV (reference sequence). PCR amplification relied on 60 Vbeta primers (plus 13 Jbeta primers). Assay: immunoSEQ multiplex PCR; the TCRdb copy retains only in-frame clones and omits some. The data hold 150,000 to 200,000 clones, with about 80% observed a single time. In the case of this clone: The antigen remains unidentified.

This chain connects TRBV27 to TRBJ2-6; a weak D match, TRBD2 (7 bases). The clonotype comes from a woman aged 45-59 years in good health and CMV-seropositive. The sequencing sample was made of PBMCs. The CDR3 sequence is CASSLSGGLPAGANVLTF. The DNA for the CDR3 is TGTGCCAGCAGTTTATCGGGGGGGCTTCCAGCTGGGGCCAACGTCCTGACTTTC.